This TCR beta chain comes out of a study of shared clonotypes between healthy human individuals. Repertoires were generated with immunoSEQ multiplex PCR, while TCRdb's copy carries only in-frame clones and drops some. This sample has about 1,900,000 clones, with about 95% found just once. Concerning this clone: The antigen is not known.

Naive-designated CD8 cells lacked CD45RO, were positively enriched for CCR7, and omitted terminally differentiated effector memory CD45RA+ cells. None of the donors, who were healthy HIV-negative adults, had recently had acute infections or vaccinations. The V and J ends lost 0 bases and 5 bases respectively, with 13 bases between them. Per the germline V gene, CDR1 is LGHNA and CDR2 is YSLEER. The CDR3 is 15 residues long. Study-wide findings and caveats: Across subsets, estimated richness was generally greater for naive than for memory populations. Having only a few donors restricted how much genetic and exposure-history diversity was captured.

Sequencing was done on a sample of naive CD8+ T cells sorted from blood. This TCR was sampled from a man aged 18 to 30 in good health. The rearrangement links TRBV4-3 to TRBJ1-1; a weak D match, TRBD1 (6 bases). The CDR3 nucleotides read TGCGCCAGCAGCCAAGATGAAGGGGGGATTACTGAAGCTTTCTTT. This codes for CASSQDEGGITEAFF.